This entry lists 18 T cell receptor beta chains sequenced from one sample in a study of shared T cell receptors in the human thymus. Clones were sequenced by immunoSEQ multiplex PCR, and TCRdb holds only the in-frame ones, with some missing. This sample has some 700,000 clones; roughly 88% occur once, and the top ten carry approximately 0.011%. These data were also reused for a study on human thymus T cells.

The specimen sequenced was thymocytes. The receptors shown here come from a boy less than two years old with a congenital heart defect.

This chain joins TRBV28 and TRBJ2-7; the match to TRBD1 covers 8 bases. The V gene's germline CDR1 is MDHEN and CDR2 SYDVKM. J lost 3 bases, V lost 8 bases, and 12 bases had no gene match. This CDR3 is built from 15 residues. The CDR3, as DNA: TGTGCCAGCTCCGACGCCGGACAGGGCGACTACGAGCAGTACTTC. This gives the protein CASSDAGQGDYEQYF.

This rearrangement joins TRBV4-1 to TRBJ2-5; 7 nucleotides line up with TRBD1. The V gene's germline CDR1 is MGHRA and CDR2 YSYEKL. The CDR3 totals 14 residues. Unmatched junction bases numbered 7, after V lost 4 bases and J lost 5 bases. CDR3 bases: TGCGCCAGCAGCCCTAAGACAGGGATGGAGACCCAGTACTTC. The encoded protein is CASSPKTGMETQYF.

This clone was detected once. This CDR3 is CASSFAALTGRTEDYEQYF. The CDR3 DNA reads as TGTGCCAGCAGCTTTGCGGCCTTGACAGGTCGGACTGAGGACTACGAGCAGTACTTC. The genes are TRBV12-1 and TRBJ2-7; the D call in the table, TRBD1, was not verified against the DNA. TRBV12-1 represents a pseudogene. This CDR3 has 19 amino acids.

This clone was found a few times. The V and J genes are TRBV14 and TRBJ2-7, with D perhaps matching TRBD1 (5 bases). Germline CDR1 reads SGHDN; CDR2 reads FVKESK. The CDR3 has 14 residues. V lost 5 bases and J lost 0, with 11 bases in between. CDR3: CASSSRQCSYEQYF. CDR3 DNA: TGTGCCAGCAGCTCGAGACAGTGCTCCTACGAGCAGTACTTC.

This chain uses TRBV29-1 with TRBJ2-1; 9 bases map to TRBD2. The CDR3 is 14 amino acids. V gave up 3 bases and J gave up 8 bases; unmatched junction bases: 8. Germline values: CDR1 SQVTM, CDR2 ANQGSEA. The CDR3 reads CSVELSGRQDEQFF. The DNA for the CDR3 is TGCAGCGTTGAGTTAAGCGGGAGGCAGGATGAGCAGTTCTTC.

This chain joins TRBV10-3 and TRBJ2-7; possible D gene TRBD2, 5 bases. The V end was cut by 4 bases, the J end by 1 base, with 11 bases between. CDR1 and CDR2 (germline): ENHRY, SYGVKD. The CDR3 runs 14 residues. The CDR3 loop is CAISGRAVSYEQYF. CDR3 in DNA: TGTGCCATCAGTGGGCGAGCGGTTTCCTACGAGCAGTACTTC.

The chain combines TRBV30 with TRBJ2-3, with 12 bases that match TRBD2. V trimming: 0 bases; J trimming: 2 bases; junction bases outside the gene matches: 9. This CDR3 spans 18 amino acids. Germline values: CDR1 GTSNPN, CDR2 SVGIG (reference sequence). CDR3: CAWSVARTSGTYTDTQYF. The CDR3 bases are TGTGCCTGGAGTGTAGCCCGGACTAGCGGGACATACACAGATACGCAGTATTTT.

The chain carries TRBV19 and TRBJ1-3; 8 nucleotides agree with TRBD1. CDR1 and CDR2 (germline): LNHDA, SQIVND (reference sequence). V shed 7 bases, J shed 5 bases, and the junction held 4 bases outside the gene matches. The CDR3 sequence is 13 residues long. CDR3 sequence: CASTRTGRNTIYF. The CDR3 DNA reads TGTGCCAGTACCCGGACAGGGAGAAACACCATATATTTT.

The chain links TRBV30 to TRBJ2-5, with TRBD1 as a possible D gene (5 bases). The V end was cut by 2 bases, the J end by 7 bases, with 20 bases between. CDR3 length equals 15 residues. CDR1 and CDR2 (germline): GTSNPN, SVGIG (reference sequence). CDR3 coding DNA: TGTGCCTGGAGTTCAACCCGGCGCGGTACAGGGACCCAGTACTTC. Protein: CAWSSTRRGTGTQYF.

The chain links TRBV27 to TRBJ2-6; D may be TRBD1 (6 bases). Trimming removed 5 bases from V and 12 bases from J, with 17 bases in between. The CDR3 has 14 residues. From germline, CDR1 is MNHEY and CDR2 SMNVEV (reference sequence). The CDR3 loop reads CASSPSGTRPVLTF. Here the CDR3 DNA reads TGTGCCAGCAGTCCATCCGGGACACGACCCGTCCTGACTTTC. Filled out from reference TRBV27 and TRBJ2-6, the complete variable domain reads EAQVTQNPRYLITVTGKKLTVTCSQNMNHEYMSWYRQDPGLGLRQIYYSMNVEVTDKGDVPEGYKVSRKEKRNFPLILESPSPNQTSLYFCASSPSGTRPVLTFGAGSRLTVL.

V is TRBV5-4 and J is TRBJ2-3; 7 positions match TRBD2. Germline V gene data show CDR1 as SGHNT and CDR2 as YYREEE (reference sequence). V was clipped by 4 bases and J by 1 base; unmatched bases: 15. There are 18 residues in the CDR3. Here the CDR3 DNA reads TGTGCCAGCAGCCCCCCCGGACTAGTCGTTGGTCGCACAGATACGCAGTATTTT. Translated: CASSPPGLVVGRTDTQYF.

The V and J genes are TRBV7-9 and TRBJ2-7; weak D call: TRBD2 (5 bases). Germline loops: CDR1 SEHNR, CDR2 FQNEAQ (reference sequence). The CDR3 is 15 amino acids. V lost 4 bases and J 6 bases, leaving 19 bases between the germline ends. This CDR3 reads CASSSHRRAEGEQYF. DNA for the CDR3: TGTGCCAGCAGCTCCCATCGACGGGCCGAGGGCGAGCAGTACTTC.

This clone has just one count. The V and J genes are TRBV10-3 and TRBJ2-7, with D possibly TRBD2 on 5 matching bases. The CDR3 totals 14 residues. The V gene's germline CDR1 is ENHRY and CDR2 SYGVKD. V gave up 6 bases and J gave up 0 bases, with 12 bases separating them. CDR3 region: CAIREDRSSYEQYF. The CDR3 bases are TGTGCCATCAGGGAGGACCGGAGCTCCTACGAGCAGTACTTC.

V gene TRBV7-9 combines with J gene TRBJ2-7; TRBD1 might be the D (6 bases). The CDR3 contains 13 residues. Between the trimmed V and J ends, which lost 5 bases and 2 bases, there was a span of 10 bases. From germline, CDR1 is SEHNR and CDR2 FQNEAQ (reference sequence). In nucleotides, the CDR3 is TGTGCCAGCAGCCGGGACAAAGCCTACGAGCAGTACTTC. It encodes CASSRDKAYEQYF.

V gene TRBV6-6 combines with J gene TRBJ1-4; TRBD1 is a possible D gene (5 bases). The CDR3 consists of 15 residues. CDR1 and CDR2 from the germline V gene are MNHNY and SVGAGI (reference sequence). V was cut by 8 bases and J by 0 bases, with 13 bases left in between. CDR3 sequence reads: CASGSPGSTNEKLFF. In DNA, the CDR3 is TGTGCCAGCGGATCCCCAGGGTCAACTAATGAAAAACTGTTTTTT.

The rearrangement uses TRBV30 and TRBJ2-7, with 9 bases identical to TRBD1. The germline V gene has CDR1 GTSNPN and CDR2 SVGIG (reference sequence). This CDR3 contains 14 residues. The V gene end was trimmed by 1 base and the J gene end by 6 bases; junction bases not matched to a gene: 7. This CDR3 reads CAWSDDRGGAEQYF. The CDR3 DNA follows: TGTGCCTGGAGTGACGACAGGGGGGGGGCCGAGCAGTACTTC.

The rearrangement links TRBV15 to TRBJ1-1; D might be TRBD1 (6 bases). V lost 5 bases, J lost 4 bases, and 17 bases lay in between. CDR1 is LNHNV and CDR2 is YYDKDF in the germline V gene (reference sequence). The CDR3 is 15 residues long. For the CDR3, the DNA is TGTGCCACCAGCTACCGACAGGCCAGAGGCACTGAAGCTTTCTTT. Translating it yields CATSYRQARGTEAFF.

V gene TRBV4-2 combines with J gene TRBJ2-1, with 13 bases identical to TRBD2. Germline values: CDR1 LGHNA, CDR2 YNFKEQ. CDR3 length: 20 amino acids. The V segment lost 0 bases and the J segment 3 bases; nucleotides outside the gene matches: 11. The CDR3 spells CASSQERGTSGKLVYNEQFF. Written as DNA, the CDR3 is TGTGCCAGCAGCCAAGAAAGGGGGACTAGCGGGAAACTCGTCTACAATGAGCAGTTCTTC.